This T cell receptor beta chain was captured in a study of Ad26.COV2.S vaccination and SARS-CoV-2 variants. Study in general: Among those in the COV1001 Ad26.COV2.S trial arm was the donor. Donor got 5x10^10 or 1x10^11 viral particles of Ad26.COV2.S. Notes on the study in general: Participants given vaccine showed non-spike TCR breadth similar to that of placebo recipients. The placebo group had lower spike-specific TCR breadth than the vaccine recipients did.

Stated treatment: 19 received Ad26.COV2.S at low or high dose, single or two shots; about 5 received placebo; per-sample allocation not given. Vaccine and placebo recipients were sampled on day 63 after the first injection. Worth noting for this clone: The antigen is not known.

Data came from immunoSEQ multiplex PCR; TCRdb stores just in-frame clones and leaves some out. Of hundreds of thousands of clones listed, around 89% are singletons. The CDR3 sequence is 11 residues long. Per the germline V gene, CDR1 is DFQATT and CDR2 is SNEGSKA (reference sequence). Trimming removed 2 bases from V and 9 bases from J, with 11 bases in between. The receptor's source is a person aged 18-65 years who received the Ad26.COV2.S COVID-19 vaccine or a placebo. The sample was peripheral blood, taken in a trial of Ad26.COV2.S vaccine versus placebo. The chain employs TRBV20-1 and TRBJ2-7; D remains ambiguous. CDR3: CSARHSSRQYF. CDR3 DNA: TGCAGTGCTAGACACAGCTCGAGGCAGTACTTC.